These 21 T cell receptor beta chains share one sample of origin, sequenced in a study of memory CD4+ T cells and cytomegalovirus serostatus. The protocol was immunoSEQ multiplex PCR, while the TCRdb copy is restricted to in-frame clones and leaves out a portion. Here the sample spans about 56,000 clones, about 80% being singletons. Single viable CD3+CD4+CD8-CD45RO+ cells were sorted as the memory CD4+ T cells. Sequencing was done on a sample of memory CD4+ T cells from blood. The receptors originated from an adult in good health and CMV-seronegative.

This rearrangement joins TRBV6-6 to TRBJ1-5; D perhaps matches TRBD1 (5 bases). Per the germline V gene, CDR1 is MNHNY and CDR2 is SVGAGI (reference sequence). The CDR3 has 16 amino acids. V was shortened by 7 bases and J by 0 bases, with 16 bases between the two germline ends. This CDR3 is CASTVTDSYSNQPQHF. CDR3 nucleotide sequence: TGTGCCAGCACCGTGACAGATTCTTATAGCAATCAGCCCCAGCATTTT.

This chain links TRBV6-4 with TRBJ2-1; unclear D gene. The CDR3 has 15 amino acids. The germline V gene encodes CDR1 MRHNA and CDR2 SNTAGT. Trimming left V 2 bases short and J 1 base short, with 9 bases between. As DNA, the CDR3 is TGTGCCAGCAGTGACACAGATAAATCCTACAATGAGCAGTTCTTC. Translated: CASSDTDKSYNEQFF.

V gene TRBV7-9 combines with J gene TRBJ1-3; D ambiguous. Trimming shortened V by 4 bases and J by 0 bases, and 10 bases separated the two germline ends. CDR1 and CDR2 from the germline V gene are SEHNR and FQNEAQ (reference sequence). The CDR3 is 15 amino acids. The chain's CDR3 is CASSSPYSSGNTIYF. The CDR3 bases are TGTGCCAGCAGCTCACCTTATTCCTCTGGAAACACCATATATTTT.

The chain carries TRBV4-1 and TRBJ2-2; D unresolved. Germline CDR1 and CDR2: MGHRA and YSYEKL. V shed 1 base and J shed 7 bases, with 4 bases lying between them. The CDR3 is 12 residues long. The CDR3 loop is CASSQVGGELFF. The CDR3 DNA is TGCGCCAGCAGCCAAGTGGGCGGGGAGCTGTTTTTT.

A few counts support this clone. The chain carries TRBV7-2 and TRBJ2-1, with TRBD2 identical over 10 bases. The CDR3 extends over 15 amino acids. V lost 1 base, J lost 6 bases, and 3 bases stayed unmatched. CDR1 is SGHTA, CDR2 FQGNSA, per germline. This CDR3 reads CASSLVSGGANEQFF. The CDR3 DNA is TGTGCCAGCAGCTTAGTAAGCGGGGGGGCCAATGAGCAGTTCTTC.

Comment on this clone: Other DNA sequences in the same sample also yield this CDR3. The chain recombines TRBV18 with TRBJ2-7; no reliable D call. This CDR3 spans 12 amino acids. The germline V gene has CDR1 KGHSH and CDR2 LQKENI. V was pared by 3 bases and J by 3 bases, with 6 bases between. CDR3 DNA sequence: TGTGCCAGCTCACCCACGGGCTACGAGCAGTACTTC. Its protein is CASSPTGYEQYF.

The rearrangement uses TRBV7-3 and TRBJ1-1; D is perhaps TRBD1 (5 bases). In germline, CDR1 is SGHTA, CDR2 FQGTGA. V was clipped by 1 base and J by 5 bases, with 8 bases between them. The CDR3 consists of 13 residues. Here the CDR3 DNA reads TGTGCCAGCAGCTTAATGGGGGGTACTGAAGCTTTCTTT. This codes for CASSLMGGTEAFF.

CDR3 sequence (DNA): TGCGCCAGCAGTCTACGGGCCGCGTCACCCCTCCACTTT. It codes for CASSLRAASPLHF. The chain is built from TRBV10-1 and TRBJ1-6; D is unclear. Germline CDR1 and CDR2: WNHNN and SYGVQD (reference sequence). The CDR3 length is 13 residues. V dropped 5 bases and J dropped 10 bases, with 12 bases sitting between them.

This chain links TRBV7-2 with TRBJ2-5, with D unclear. Per the germline V gene, CDR1 is SGHTA and CDR2 is FQGNSA. The V and J ends lost 1 base and 5 bases respectively, with 17 bases between them. The CDR3 covers 16 residues. The CDR3 nucleotides are TGTGCCAGCAGCTTAGTCGGTACCAGGCCTGGGGAGACCCAGTACTTC. This sequence encodes CASSLVGTRPGETQYF.

The CDR3 here is CAISGQGNNSPLHF. For the CDR3, the DNA is TGTGCCATCAGTGGACAGGGGAATAATTCACCCCTCCACTTT. The chain couples TRBV10-3 to TRBJ1-6; 8 bases agree with TRBD1. The J segment lost 5 bases and the V segment lost 4 bases, leaving 1 base of the junction unmatched. The CDR3 consists of 14 residues. From germline, CDR1 is ENHRY and CDR2 SYGVKD.

The rearrangement joins TRBV18 to TRBJ2-7; 13 bases agree with TRBD2. The J segment lost 7 bases and the V segment lost 4 bases, leaving 10 bases of the junction unmatched. CDR1 is KGHSH, CDR2 LQKENI, per germline. CDR3 length: 16 residues. The CDR3 is CASSLGLAGAGMEQYF. CDR3 bases: TGTGCCAGCTCACTCGGACTAGCGGGGGCAGGAATGGAGCAGTACTTC.

In its sample, this clone was seen once. The gene calls are TRBV11-1 and TRBJ1-1; D call uncertain. The ends were cut back, 1 base at V and 4 bases at J, with 13 bases in the middle. This CDR3 contains 15 residues. Germline assignment: CDR1 SGHAT and CDR2 FQDESV (reference sequence). CDR3 DNA: TGTGCCAGCAGCTTAGGGGAGATAGGCAGCACTGAAGCTTTCTTT. It translates to CASSLGEIGSTEAFF.

The chain carries TRBV19 and TRBJ2-5; 10 bases are shared with TRBD2. The germline V gene encodes CDR1 LNHDA and CDR2 SQIVND (reference sequence). There are 14 residues in the CDR3. V shed 8 bases, J shed 3 bases, and the junction held 6 bases outside the gene matches. CDR3 protein: CASRSGGHKETQYF. The CDR3 nucleotides read TGTGCCAGTCGTAGCGGGGGGCACAAAGAGACCCAGTACTTC.

DNA for the CDR3: TGTGCCAGCAGCTCCGGCGGGGGCGCCTACAATGAGCAGTTCTTC. This gives the protein CASSSGGGAYNEQFF. This chain links TRBV7-9 with TRBJ2-1, with a tentative D call TRBD2 (7 bases). The CDR3 runs 15 residues. V was cut by 4 bases and J by 2 bases, with 12 bases left in between. The V gene's germline CDR1 is SEHNR and CDR2 FQNEAQ (reference sequence).

The CDR3 DNA sequence: TGTGCCAGCAGTGTACCTTACAATGAGCAGTTCTTC. The encoded protein is CASSVPYNEQFF. This rearrangement joins TRBV2 to TRBJ2-1; D call uncertain. CDR3 size: 12 residues. Trimming took off 4 bases at V and 4 bases at J, with 5 bases between the two ends. Germline V gene lookup returns CDR1 SNHLY and CDR2 FYNNEI.

This chain links TRBV27 with TRBJ2-5; a weak D match, TRBD1 (5 bases). The V and J ends lost 6 bases and 2 bases respectively, with 19 bases between them. The CDR3 is 16 amino acids. Germline CDR1 and CDR2: MNHEY and SMNVEV (reference sequence). The CDR3 protein is CASSGTVFGQQETQYF. The DNA of the CDR3 is TGTGCCAGCAGCGGAACAGTGTTTGGACAACAAGAGACCCAGTACTTC.

The chain joins TRBV11-3 to TRBJ2-1; tentatively, D is TRBD1 or TRBD2 (5 bases each). This CDR3 is 11 amino acids long. Germline V lookup: CDR1 SGHNT, CDR2 YENEEA. Trimming pared 1 base from V and 11 bases from J, leaving 6 bases between. The CDR3 reads CASSLAGQQFF. The CDR3, as DNA: TGTGCCAGCAGCTTAGCGGGACAGCAGTTCTTC.

The chain couples TRBV7-8 to TRBJ1-2, with D tentatively TRBD1 (6 bases). Between the trimmed V and J ends, which lost 0 bases and 4 bases, there was a span of 15 bases. CDR3 size: 16 residues. Looked up from germline, CDR1 is SGHVS and CDR2 is FQNEAQ. The CDR3 coding sequence is TGTGCCAGCAGCTTAGCGGGGGGGGGCCGGAGCTATGGCTACACCTTC. This encodes CASSLAGGGRSYGYTF.

As to this clone: This same CDR3 is encoded by further DNA sequences in the sample. The chain joins TRBV4-3 to TRBJ1-4; D not certain. Looked up from germline, CDR1 is LGHNA and CDR2 is YSLEER. The CDR3 consists of 13 residues. The V gene lost 0 bases and the J gene lost 8 bases, with 7 bases spanning the gap. The CDR3 here is CASSQEGGEKLFF. In DNA, the CDR3 is TGCGCCAGCAGCCAAGAGGGAGGGGAAAAACTGTTTTTT.

The chain has TRBV5-4 and TRBJ1-5; TRBD1 matches at 7 bases. The V gene's germline CDR1 is SGHNT and CDR2 YYREEE (reference sequence). CDR3 length: 15 residues. V dropped 4 bases and J dropped 0; count of bases not matched to a gene: 4. This CDR3 reads CASSGGQTSNQPQHF. In DNA, the CDR3 is TGTGCCAGCAGCGGGGGACAGACTAGCAATCAGCCCCAGCATTTT. The complete variable domain, with remaining parts taken from reference TRBV5-4 and TRBJ1-5, reads ETGVTQSPTHLIKTRGQQVTLRCSSQSGHNTVSWYQQALGQGPQFIFQYYREEENGRGNFPPRFSGLQFPNYSSELNVNALELDDSALYLCASSGGQTSNQPQHFGDGTRLSIL.

The J gene is TRBJ1-1, the V gene TRBV6-5; possibly TRBD1 for D (6 bases). Trimming cost V 2 bases and J 4 bases, with 8 bases left between them. CDR1 and CDR2 (germline): MNHEY, SVGAGI. This CDR3 comprises 13 residues. The CDR3 loop reads CASSYTQGTEAFF. CDR3 DNA: TGTGCCAGCAGTTACACACAGGGCACTGAAGCTTTCTTT.